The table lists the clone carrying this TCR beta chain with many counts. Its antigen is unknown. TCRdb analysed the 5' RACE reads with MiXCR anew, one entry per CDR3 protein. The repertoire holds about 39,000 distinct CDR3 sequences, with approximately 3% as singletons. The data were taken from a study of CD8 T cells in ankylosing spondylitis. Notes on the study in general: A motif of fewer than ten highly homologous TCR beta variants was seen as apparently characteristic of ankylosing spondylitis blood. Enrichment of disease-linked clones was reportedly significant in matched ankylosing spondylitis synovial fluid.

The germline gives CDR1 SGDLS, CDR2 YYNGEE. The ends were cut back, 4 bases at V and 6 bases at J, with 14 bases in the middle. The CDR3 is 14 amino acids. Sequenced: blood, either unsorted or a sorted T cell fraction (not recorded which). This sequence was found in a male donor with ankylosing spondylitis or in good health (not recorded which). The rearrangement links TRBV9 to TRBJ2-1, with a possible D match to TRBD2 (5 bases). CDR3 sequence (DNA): TGTGCCAGCAGCCTTGGGCTAGCTCCCAATGAGCAGTTCTTC. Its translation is CASSLGLAPNEQFF.